Below are 9 T cell receptor beta chains sequenced from a single sample in a study of CD8 T cells in ankylosing spondylitis. One entry per CDR3 protein, called by TCRdb with MiXCR from the 5' RACE reads. This table has approximately 240,000 distinct CDR3 sequences, about 10% appearing once. The sample comprised blood, either unsorted or a sorted T cell fraction (not recorded which). The receptor set was obtained from a male donor with ankylosing spondylitis or in good health (not recorded which).

This clonotype was seen repeatedly, ten times or more. J is TRBJ2-1 and V is TRBV12-3 or TRBV12-4; D might be TRBD1 (6 bases). V was cut by 6 bases and J by 3 bases, with 6 bases left in between. The CDR3 has 12 residues. CDR3 bases: TGTGCCAGCAGGACAGGCTACAATGAGCAGTTCTTC. It is translated as CASRTGYNEQFF.

This clonotype was counted many times. The CDR3 reads CASSLPSLGYTF. The CDR3 nucleotides read TGCGCCAGCAGCTTGCCGTCCTTGGGCTACACCTTC. The J gene is TRBJ1-2, the V gene TRBV5-1; the D is unclear. Germline V CDR1 and CDR2: SGHRS, YFSETQ. The CDR3 length is 12 residues. V was trimmed by 1 base and J by 8 bases, leaving 9 bases between them.

This clonotype was detected only a few times. Written as DNA, the CDR3 is TGCGCCAGCAGGTCTGGGGGGTTCATGAACACTGAAGCTTTCTTT. This translates into CASRSGGFMNTEAFF. The chain carries TRBV10-2 and TRBJ1-1; tentatively, D is TRBD1 (5 bases). The germline CDR1 and CDR2 sequences are WSHSY and SAAADI. The CDR3 loop spans 15 amino acids. V gave up 6 bases and J gave up 0 bases, with 14 bases separating them.

This clonotype showed up many times. J is TRBJ2-1 and V is TRBV7-2, with 8 bases aligning to TRBD1. CDR1 is SGHTA and CDR2 is FQGNSA in the germline V gene. After removal of 4 bases from V and 7 bases from J, the junction contained 12 bases not matched to a gene. This CDR3 has 16 amino acids. CDR3 loop: CASSSSRGLSPNEQFF. The CDR3 DNA follows: TGTGCCAGCAGCTCCTCCAGGGGGCTTTCTCCTAATGAGCAGTTCTTC.

This clonotype was recorded at least ten times. V and J are TRBV6-5 and TRBJ2-5; D is ambiguous. Germline lookup yields CDR1 MNHEY and CDR2 SVGAGI. V gave up 8 bases and J gave up 5 bases, with 9 bases separating them. There are 11 residues in the CDR3. This CDR3 reads CASRLMETQYF. In DNA, the CDR3 is TGTGCCAGCCGCCTAATGGAGACCCAGTACTTC.

This clonotype was seen at least ten times. The V call is TRBV5-6, the J call TRBJ1-1; TRBD1 might be the D (6 bases). V lost 2 bases to trimming and J lost 6 bases, with 14 bases between them. Germline V gene data show CDR1 as SGHDT and CDR2 as YYEEEE. The CDR3 extends over 14 amino acids. The CDR3 region is CASSFPDRPAEAFF. CDR3 coding DNA: TGTGCCAGCAGCTTTCCCGACAGGCCGGCTGAAGCTTTCTTT.

The gene calls are TRBV30 and TRBJ2-3; D gene ambiguous. Germline-derived CDR1 and CDR2 are GTSNPN and SVGIG (reference sequence). The CDR3 is made up of 19 amino acids. Trimming removed 1 base at V and 0 bases at J, with 23 bases between. The CDR3 bases are TGTGCCTGGAGTGCGGGCAGTCTCCTTTCGGCGTCTAGCACAGATACGCAGTATTTT. This sequence encodes CAWSAGSLLSASSTDTQYF.

Ten or more counts support this clonotype. The rearrangement links TRBV20-1 to TRBJ2-1; 14 positions agree with TRBD2. The ends lost 1 base at V and 9 bases at J; junction bases unmatched: 8. Germline V CDR1 and CDR2: DFQATT, SNEGSKA (reference sequence). This CDR3 has 16 amino acids. In nucleotides, the CDR3 is TGCAGTGCTAGAGGCGCCGGGACTAGCGGGAGATCTGAGCAGTTCTTC. Its translation: CSARGAGTSGRSEQFF.

This clonotype was detected ten times or more. This sequence joins TRBV9 and TRBJ2-5, with unresolved D. With 0 bases removed from V and 5 bases from J, the gap between germline ends came to 11 bases. The germline V gene has CDR1 SGDLS and CDR2 YYNGEE. The CDR3 loop spans 14 amino acids. The CDR3 coding sequence is TGTGCCAGCAGCGTAGCCGCCCAAGGGGAGACCCAGTACTTC. Amino acids: CASSVAAQGETQYF.